This T cell receptor (beta chain) was recovered during a study of T cell responses to AZD1222 COVID-19 vaccine. Libraries were prepared by immunoSEQ multiplex PCR; TCRdb keeps only in-frame clonotypes and omits some of them. The sample has 200,000 to 250,000 clones; less than 95% are singletons. The length of the CDR3 is 19 residues. With 5 bases clipped from V and 5 bases from J, the junction kept 20 bases outside the gene matches. Germline CDR1 reads PRHDT; CDR2 reads FYEKMQ (reference sequence). The V gene is TRBV13, the J gene TRBJ2-5; TRBD2 agrees at 10 bases. This TCR was sampled from an adult who received the MenACWY meningococcal vaccine as a control. Specimen: peripheral blood, collected 28 days after the second dose of the MenACWY control vaccine. CDR3 nucleotides: TGTGCCAGCAGCCCATCGAATTCCGGACAGCGGGGGGGCCGTGAGACCCAGTACTTC. The encoded protein is CASSPSNSGQRGGRETQYF.